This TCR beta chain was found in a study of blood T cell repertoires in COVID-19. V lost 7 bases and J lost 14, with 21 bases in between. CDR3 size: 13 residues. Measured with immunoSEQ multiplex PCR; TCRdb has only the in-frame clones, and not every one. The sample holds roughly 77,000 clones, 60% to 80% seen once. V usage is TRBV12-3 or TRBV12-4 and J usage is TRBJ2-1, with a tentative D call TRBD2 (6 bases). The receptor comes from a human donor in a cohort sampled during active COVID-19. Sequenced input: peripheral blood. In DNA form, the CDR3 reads TGTGCCAGCACTGAGGGGAGAGCGGGCCCCAAGTTCTTC. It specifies CASTEGRAGPKFF.